This record covers a single T cell receptor (beta chain). The data originate from a study of T cells expressing NK-cell markers. Using the 5' RACE reads, TCRdb records one entry per CDR3 protein without DNA. The listing records approximately 440,000 distinct CDR3 sequences. This TCR came from a woman aged 45-60 years in good health. The specimen was blood T cells: a sorted CD56 or NKG2C T cell subset, CD4+ or CD8+ T cells, or bulk PBMC T cells (not recorded which).

The CDR3 protein is CASTPKGLSTGELFF. The chain recombines TRBV19 with TRBJ2-2; the TRBD2 assignment by TCRdb is unverifiable without DNA. Germline V gives CDR1 LNHDA, CDR2 SQIVND (reference sequence). CDR3 size: 15 residues.